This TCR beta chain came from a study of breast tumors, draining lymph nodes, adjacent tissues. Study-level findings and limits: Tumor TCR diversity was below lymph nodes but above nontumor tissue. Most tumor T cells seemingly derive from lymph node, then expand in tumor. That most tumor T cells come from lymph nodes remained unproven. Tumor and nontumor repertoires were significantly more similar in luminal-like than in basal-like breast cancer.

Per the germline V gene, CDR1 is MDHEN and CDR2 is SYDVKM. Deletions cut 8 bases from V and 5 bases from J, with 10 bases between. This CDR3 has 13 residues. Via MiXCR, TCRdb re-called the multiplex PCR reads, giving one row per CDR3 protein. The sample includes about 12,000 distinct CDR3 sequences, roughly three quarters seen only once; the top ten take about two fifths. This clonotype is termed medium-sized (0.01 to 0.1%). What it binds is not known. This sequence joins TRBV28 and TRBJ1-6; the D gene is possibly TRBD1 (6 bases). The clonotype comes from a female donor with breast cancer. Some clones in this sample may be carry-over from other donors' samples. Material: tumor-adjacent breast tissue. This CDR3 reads CASRDNDNSPLHF. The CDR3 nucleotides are TGTGCCAGCCGGGACAACGATAATTCACCCCTCCACTTT.